This is a list of T cell receptor beta chains from one sample in a study of T cell repertoires in cytomegalovirus infection. No antigen is known for these receptors. Using its own MiXCR run on the reads, TCRdb lists one record per CDR3 protein. The profile shows about a million distinct CDR3 sequences, around 32% of them singletons. This material consisted of cultured CD8+ T cells from PBMCs, taken from culture after CMV antigen stimulation. The receptors derive from a human donor in good health (CMV status not recorded). Some clones in this sample may be carry-over from other donors' samples. Each CDR3 is given with its conserved first and last residue. Each record gives: D gene, V gene, J gene, clone size, CDR3 protein, CDR3 DNA. The D gene is left open where the match is weak. The size entry is marked missing in some rows and otherwise reads once, few, many or a size class.

d_call: NA; v_call: TRBV12-3/TRBV12-4; j_call: TRBJ1-4; clone_size: NA; cdr3_aa: CASSFSSRPPAANEKLFF; cdr3_nt: TGTGCCAGCAGTTTTAGTAGCCGTCCCCCTGCAGCTAATGAAAAACTGTTTTTT
d_call: NA; v_call: TRBV6-5; j_call: TRBJ1-3; clone_size: many; cdr3_aa: CASRGPGPGFTPGNTIYF; cdr3_nt: TGTGCCAGCAGGGGCCCCGGGCCAGGGTTCACTCCTGGAAACACCATATATTTT
d_call: TRBD1; v_call: TRBV7-6; j_call: TRBJ1-2; clone_size: NA; cdr3_aa: CASSLEQDRGSANYGYTF; cdr3_nt: TGTGCCAGCAGCTTAGAACAGGACAGGGGATCAGCTAACTATGGCTACACCTTC
d_call: TRBD2; v_call: TRBV7-3; j_call: TRBJ2-1; clone_size: NA; cdr3_aa: CASSLTRAGGLIGEQFF; cdr3_nt: TGTGCCAGCAGCTTAACACGGGCGGGGGGGCTTATCGGTGAGCAGTTCTTC
d_call: NA; v_call: TRBV7-2; j_call: TRBJ2-5; clone_size: few; cdr3_aa: CASSLGQGRAQYF; cdr3_nt: TGTGCCAGCAGCTTGGGGCAGGGAAGGGCCCAGTACTTC
d_call: NA; v_call: TRBV10-3; j_call: TRBJ2-3; clone_size: many; cdr3_aa: CAIRVKADTQYF; cdr3_nt: TGTGCCATCCGAGTAAAGGCAGATACGCAGTATTTT
d_call: NA; v_call: TRBV7-9; j_call: TRBJ2-3; clone_size: few; cdr3_aa: CASSSNPPADTQYF; cdr3_nt: TGTGCCAGCAGCTCAAATCCCCCCGCAGATACGCAGTATTTT
d_call: NA; v_call: TRBV12-3/TRBV12-4; j_call: TRBJ1-2; clone_size: few; cdr3_aa: CASTKGVLGGYTF; cdr3_nt: TGTGCCAGCACCAAAGGGGTTTTGGGTGGCTACACCTTC
d_call: NA; v_call: TRBV7-6; j_call: TRBJ2-7; clone_size: NA; cdr3_aa: CASGPAGEQYF; cdr3_nt: TGTGCCAGCGGTCCAGCAGGCGAGCAGTACTTC
d_call: NA; v_call: TRBV12-3/TRBV12-4; j_call: TRBJ1-6; clone_size: NA; cdr3_aa: CASSLKDSHSPLHF; cdr3_nt: TGTGCCAGCAGTTTAAAGGACAGCCATTCACCCCTCCACTTT
d_call: TRBD2; v_call: TRBV6-1; j_call: TRBJ2-1; clone_size: once; cdr3_aa: CVSSPGPLLAGAYNEQFF; cdr3_nt: TGTGTCAGCAGCCCCGGGCCCTTACTAGCGGGGGCCTACAATGAGCAGTTCTTC
d_call: NA; v_call: TRBV7-6; j_call: TRBJ2-1; clone_size: many; cdr3_aa: CASMVPSYNEQFF; cdr3_nt: TGTGCCAGCATGGTCCCCTCCTACAATGAGCAGTTCTTC
d_call: TRBD2; v_call: TRBV3-1; j_call: TRBJ2-1; clone_size: few; cdr3_aa: CASSLGGGGGHEQFF; cdr3_nt: TGTGCCAGCAGCCTCGGGGGCGGGGGGGGCCATGAGCAGTTCTTC
d_call: NA; v_call: TRBV5-4; j_call: TRBJ2-2; clone_size: NA; cdr3_aa: CASRGRGELFF; cdr3_nt: TGTGCCAGCAGGGGACGCGGGGAGCTGTTTTTT
d_call: NA; v_call: TRBV12-3/TRBV12-4; j_call: TRBJ1-2; clone_size: few; cdr3_aa: CATTPGYTF; cdr3_nt: TGTGCCACCACACCTGGCTACACCTTC
d_call: NA; v_call: TRBV6-1; j_call: TRBJ1-2; clone_size: few; cdr3_aa: CASSKDSVYGYTF; cdr3_nt: TGTGCCAGCAGTAAGGACAGCGTTTATGGCTACACCTTC
d_call: NA; v_call: TRBV7-8; j_call: TRBJ2-5; clone_size: many; cdr3_aa: CASSLGPLAKETQYF; cdr3_nt: TGTGCCAGCAGCTTGGGGCCCCTAGCGAAAGAGACCCAGTACTTC
d_call: NA; v_call: TRBV6-2/TRBV6-3; j_call: TRBJ2-5; clone_size: NA; cdr3_aa: CASSYARPETQYF; cdr3_nt: TGTGCCAGCAGTTATGCTAGGCCGGAGACCCAGTACTTC
d_call: NA; v_call: TRBV7-8; j_call: TRBJ1-1; clone_size: few; cdr3_aa: CASSLVPRYTEAFF; cdr3_nt: TGTGCCAGCAGCTTAGTCCCACGGTACACTGAAGCTTTCTTT
d_call: TRBD2; v_call: TRBV15; j_call: TRBJ2-1; clone_size: few; cdr3_aa: CATSRVTSGGENEQFF; cdr3_nt: TGTGCCACCAGCAGAGTGACTAGCGGGGGAGAGAATGAGCAGTTCTTC
d_call: NA; v_call: TRBV7-9; j_call: TRBJ2-7; clone_size: few; cdr3_aa: CASSFLDHSYEQYF; cdr3_nt: TGTGCCAGCAGCTTTTTGGACCACTCCTACGAGCAGTACTTC
d_call: TRBD2; v_call: TRBV9; j_call: TRBJ2-1; clone_size: NA; cdr3_aa: CASSVASGGFDSSYNEQFF; cdr3_nt: TGTGCCAGCAGCGTAGCTAGCGGGGGGTTTGATAGCTCCTACAATGAGCAGTTCTTC
d_call: NA; v_call: TRBV7-6; j_call: TRBJ2-1; clone_size: NA; cdr3_aa: CASSLERSNEQFF; cdr3_nt: TGTGCCAGCAGCTTAGAGAGATCCAATGAGCAGTTCTTC
d_call: NA; v_call: TRBV4-1; j_call: TRBJ2-7; clone_size: few; cdr3_aa: CASSQDWGIGLNYEQYF; cdr3_nt: TGCGCCAGCAGCCAAGATTGGGGAATAGGGCTGAACTACGAGCAGTACTTC
d_call: TRBD2; v_call: TRBV12-3/TRBV12-4; j_call: TRBJ2-2; clone_size: NA; cdr3_aa: CASSPWEGPNTGELFF; cdr3_nt: TGTGCCAGCAGCCCATGGGAGGGACCGAACACCGGGGAGCTGTTTTTT
d_call: NA; v_call: TRBV10-2; j_call: TRBJ2-1; clone_size: NA; cdr3_aa: CASKIGANEQFF; cdr3_nt: TGCGCCAGCAAAATCGGGGCGAATGAGCAGTTCTTC
d_call: NA; v_call: TRBV12-3/TRBV12-4; j_call: TRBJ2-7; clone_size: NA; cdr3_aa: CASSSTRDSPYEQYF; cdr3_nt: TGTGCCAGCAGTTCCACCCGGGACTCCCCCTACGAGCAGTACTTC
d_call: NA; v_call: TRBV29-1; j_call: TRBJ1-1; clone_size: NA; cdr3_aa: CSVDPVDTEAFF; cdr3_nt: TGCAGCGTTGATCCGGTAGACACTGAAGCTTTCTTT
d_call: TRBD1; v_call: TRBV9; j_call: TRBJ1-3; clone_size: NA; cdr3_aa: CASSATGAALENTIYF; cdr3_nt: TGTGCCAGCAGCGCGACAGGGGCCGCGCTAGAAAACACCATATATTTT
d_call: TRBD1; v_call: TRBV6-1; j_call: TRBJ2-7; clone_size: NA; cdr3_aa: CASRPTGFTYEQYF; cdr3_nt: TGTGCCAGCAGGCCGACAGGGTTCACCTACGAGCAGTACTTC
d_call: NA; v_call: TRBV2; j_call: TRBJ1-3; clone_size: few; cdr3_aa: CASSDFGFSGNTIYF; cdr3_nt: TGTGCCAGCAGTGACTTCGGATTCTCTGGAAACACCATATATTTT
d_call: NA; v_call: TRBV6-1; j_call: TRBJ1-1; clone_size: NA; cdr3_aa: CASSSPFGNTEAFF; cdr3_nt: TGTGCCAGCAGTTCCCCTTTCGGGAACACTGAAGCTTTCTTT
d_call: TRBD1; v_call: TRBV6-2/TRBV6-3; j_call: TRBJ1-5; clone_size: NA; cdr3_aa: CASSSWGQGVAIGNQPQHF; cdr3_nt: TGTGCCAGCAGTTCCTGGGGACAGGGGGTAGCGATCGGCAATCAGCCCCAGCATTTT
d_call: TRBD2; v_call: TRBV20-1; j_call: TRBJ2-1; clone_size: few; cdr3_aa: CSKRLSGGTHEQFF; cdr3_nt: TGCAGCAAGCGATTGAGCGGGGGAACACATGAGCAGTTCTTC
d_call: TRBD2; v_call: TRBV7-2; j_call: TRBJ2-5; clone_size: NA; cdr3_aa: CASSRLAGGWETQYF; cdr3_nt: TGTGCCAGCAGCCGACTAGCGGGGGGATGGGAGACCCAGTACTTC
d_call: NA; v_call: TRBV7-8; j_call: TRBJ1-1; clone_size: NA; cdr3_aa: CASSSDTTEAFF; cdr3_nt: TGTGCCAGCAGCTCGGACACTACTGAAGCTTTCTTT
d_call: TRBD1; v_call: TRBV12-3/TRBV12-4; j_call: TRBJ1-1; clone_size: NA; cdr3_aa: CACPGQGNTEAFF; cdr3_nt: TGTGCATGTCCGGGACAGGGGAACACTGAAGCTTTCTTT
d_call: NA; v_call: TRBV6-2/TRBV6-3; j_call: TRBJ1-1; clone_size: few; cdr3_aa: CASSTSDRVNTEAFF; cdr3_nt: TGTGCCAGCAGTACCTCGGACCGGGTGAACACTGAAGCTTTCTTT
d_call: NA; v_call: TRBV7-9; j_call: TRBJ1-5; clone_size: NA; cdr3_aa: CASSAGTGSQHF; cdr3_nt: TGTGCCAGCAGCGCAGGGACGGGTTCCCAGCATTTT
d_call: TRBD2; v_call: TRBV12-3/TRBV12-4; j_call: TRBJ2-1; clone_size: many; cdr3_aa: CASRPLAGGPNEQFF; cdr3_nt: TGTGCCAGCAGACCGCTAGCGGGGGGGCCGAATGAGCAGTTCTTC
d_call: NA; v_call: TRBV12-3/TRBV12-4; j_call: TRBJ1-1; clone_size: few; cdr3_aa: CASSKRTEAFF; cdr3_nt: TGTGCCAGCAGCAAGAGAACTGAAGCTTTCTTT
d_call: TRBD2; v_call: TRBV27; j_call: TRBJ2-1; clone_size: NA; cdr3_aa: CASSLIWSGDSWQFF; cdr3_nt: TGTGCCAGCAGTTTAATTTGGAGCGGGGACTCCTGGCAGTTCTTC
d_call: TRBD1; v_call: TRBV6-5; j_call: TRBJ1-6; clone_size: NA; cdr3_aa: CASRQGQWDSPLHF; cdr3_nt: TGTGCCAGCAGACAGGGACAGTGGGATTCACCCCTCCACTTT
d_call: NA; v_call: TRBV5-1; j_call: TRBJ1-3; clone_size: NA; cdr3_aa: CASSLVPTDRTGNTIYF; cdr3_nt: TGCGCCAGCAGCTTGGTCCCGACCGACCGAACTGGAAACACCATATATTTT
d_call: NA; v_call: TRBV9; j_call: TRBJ2-2; clone_size: NA; cdr3_aa: CASSVNAGELFF; cdr3_nt: TGTGCCAGCAGCGTGAACGCCGGGGAGCTGTTTTTT
d_call: NA; v_call: TRBV12-3/TRBV12-4; j_call: TRBJ2-5; clone_size: NA; cdr3_aa: CASSLERLGTQYF; cdr3_nt: TGTGCCAGCAGTTTGGAGCGTTTGGGGACCCAGTACTTC
d_call: TRBD1; v_call: TRBV6-2/TRBV6-3; j_call: TRBJ2-1; clone_size: many; cdr3_aa: CASSYSRGGGNEQFF; cdr3_nt: TGTGCCAGCAGTTACTCGAGAGGGGGCGGCAATGAGCAGTTCTTC
d_call: TRBD2; v_call: TRBV27; j_call: TRBJ2-2; clone_size: many; cdr3_aa: CASSLYSGAPGGELFF; cdr3_nt: TGTGCCAGCAGTTTATATAGCGGGGCCCCGGGCGGGGAGCTGTTTTTT
d_call: TRBD1; v_call: TRBV6-6; j_call: TRBJ2-5; clone_size: NA; cdr3_aa: CASGPGQIQETQYF; cdr3_nt: TGTGCCAGCGGGCCGGGACAGATACAAGAGACCCAGTACTTC
d_call: NA; v_call: TRBV6-6; j_call: TRBJ1-4; clone_size: NA; cdr3_aa: CASSYSGLLGEGANEKLFF; cdr3_nt: TGTGCCAGCAGTTACTCGGGACTCCTTGGCGAGGGGGCTAATGAAAAACTGTTTTTT
d_call: TRBD1; v_call: TRBV12-3/TRBV12-4; j_call: TRBJ1-1; clone_size: NA; cdr3_aa: CASRSSSGGWTEAFF; cdr3_nt: TGTGCCAGCAGGTCATCCTCAGGGGGGTGGACTGAAGCTTTCTTT
d_call: NA; v_call: TRBV12-3/TRBV12-4; j_call: TRBJ1-2; clone_size: many; cdr3_aa: CASSSGSLGRYTF; cdr3_nt: TGTGCCAGCAGTTCCGGATCTCTTGGGCGCTACACCTTC
d_call: TRBD1; v_call: TRBV7-2; j_call: TRBJ1-5; clone_size: many; cdr3_aa: CASSFLDRSNQPQHF; cdr3_nt: TGTGCCAGCAGCTTTTTGGACAGGAGCAATCAGCCCCAGCATTTT
d_call: NA; v_call: TRBV2; j_call: TRBJ1-2; clone_size: NA; cdr3_aa: CASSEIGGVGYTF; cdr3_nt: TGTGCCAGCAGTGAAATAGGGGGGGTCGGCTACACCTTC
d_call: TRBD1; v_call: TRBV4-1; j_call: TRBJ2-7; clone_size: NA; cdr3_aa: CASSQESGGNEQYF; cdr3_nt: TGCGCCAGCAGCCAAGAGTCAGGGGGCAACGAGCAGTACTTC
d_call: NA; v_call: TRBV6-5; j_call: TRBJ2-1; clone_size: NA; cdr3_aa: CASSYSEANEQFF; cdr3_nt: TGTGCCAGCAGTTACTCGGAGGCTAATGAGCAGTTCTTC
d_call: NA; v_call: TRBV28; j_call: TRBJ1-5; clone_size: many; cdr3_aa: CASRAGHSNQPQHF; cdr3_nt: TGTGCCAGCAGAGCCGGACACAGCAATCAGCCCCAGCATTTT